The 28 T cell receptor beta chains presented below share a single source sample, sequenced in a study of T cell clones after liver transplantation. Generated by immunoSEQ multiplex PCR, the TCRdb table keeps only in-frame clones and is missing some. The top ten hold roughly 3.1% of the sample, which has roughly 100,000 clones, roughly four fifths seen once. This sample comprised CD4+ T cells from blood, obtained around 50 months after liver transplant. These receptor sequences come from a human patient who received a liver transplant. The graft donor may account for some of the T cells.

The chain joins TRBV7-2 to TRBJ2-3; D is uncertain. The CDR3 sequence is 15 residues long. The germline V gene encodes CDR1 SGHTA and CDR2 FQGNSA. The V gene lost 5 bases and the J gene lost 0 bases, with 12 bases spanning the gap. This CDR3 is CASSITLFSTDTQYF. DNA for the CDR3: TGTGCCAGCAGCATAACGCTCTTTAGCACAGATACGCAGTATTTT. Full variable domain (outside the CDR3, taken from reference TRBV7-2 and TRBJ2-3): GAGVSQSPSNKVTEKGKDVELRCDPISGHTALYWYRQSLGQGLEFLIYFQGNSAPDKSGLPSDRFSAERTGGSVSTLTIQRTQQEDSAVYLCASSITLFSTDTQYFGPGTRLTVL.

The J gene is TRBJ2-1, the V gene TRBV14; 7 bases align to TRBD2. Germline V gives CDR1 SGHDN, CDR2 FVKESK. The CDR3 extends over 15 amino acids. Unmatched junction bases numbered 8, after V lost 4 bases and J lost 5 bases. The CDR3 region is CASSPVLASHNEQFF. The CDR3, as DNA: TGTGCCAGCAGCCCGGTACTAGCGTCCCACAATGAGCAGTTCTTC.

Only a few counts were recorded for this clone. This rearrangement joins TRBV7-2 to TRBJ2-7; no reliable D call. V dropped 2 bases and J dropped 3 bases, with 5 bases sitting between them. This CDR3 has 12 amino acids. Per the germline V gene, CDR1 is SGHTA and CDR2 is FQGNSA. The CDR3 region is CASSLTSYEQYF. CDR3 in DNA: TGTGCCAGCAGCTTAACAAGCTACGAGCAGTACTTC.

This clone was recorded only once. V and J are TRBV29-1 and TRBJ1-1, with a possible D match to TRBD1 (6 bases). Trimming removed 6 bases from V and 0 bases from J, with 14 bases in between. This CDR3 has 14 amino acids. Per germline, CDR1 SQVTM and CDR2 ANQGSEA. In DNA, the CDR3 is TGCAGCGTCCAAAGGGGGACCGTGAACACTGAAGCTTTCTTT. Protein: CSVQRGTVNTEAFF.

The genes are TRBV14 and TRBJ2-7; D may be TRBD1 (6 bases). Germline CDR1 is SGHDN and CDR2 is FVKESK. V was shortened by 4 bases and J by 5 bases, with 18 bases between the two germline ends. There are 15 residues in the CDR3. The chain's CDR3 is CASSLGANRANEQYF. The CDR3 DNA reads TGTGCCAGCAGCCTGGGGGCGAATAGGGCCAACGAGCAGTACTTC.

The chain has TRBV7-3 and TRBJ1-4, with D perhaps matching TRBD1 (6 bases). The CDR3 sequence is 13 residues long. CDR1 is SGHTA and CDR2 is FQGTGA in the germline V gene. The ends were cut back, 4 bases at V and 12 bases at J, with 15 bases in the middle. In DNA form, the CDR3 reads TGTGCCAGCAGCTCTTCCGTAGGGGGTGAACTGTTTTTT. The encoded protein is CASSSSVGGELFF. Together with reference TRBV7-3 and TRBJ1-4, the CDR3 gives the full variable domain: GAGVSQTPSNKVTEKGKYVELRCDPISGHTALYWYRQSLGQGPEFLIYFQGTGAADDSGLPNDRFFAVRPEGSVSTLKIQRTERGDSAVYLCASSSSVGGELFFGSGTQLSVL.

This rearrangement joins TRBV7-9 to TRBJ1-3; D may be TRBD1 (5 bases). This CDR3 contains 17 residues. Trimming left V 5 bases short and J 3 bases short, with 20 bases between. CDR1 SEHNR and CDR2 FQNEAQ come from the germline V gene (reference sequence). DNA for the CDR3: TGTGCCAGCAGCCCCTCCGGAGGGGTATCCGGTGGAAACACCATATATTTT. The encoded protein is CASSPSGGVSGGNTIYF.

The chain recombines TRBV2 with TRBJ2-1; 10 positions match TRBD2. J lost 3 bases, V lost 6 bases, and 5 bases had no gene match. From germline, CDR1 is SNHLY and CDR2 FYNNEI. This CDR3 is 15 amino acids long. The CDR3 is CASRPLAGVYNEQFF. For the CDR3, the DNA is TGTGCCAGCAGGCCCCTAGCGGGAGTCTACAATGAGCAGTTCTTC.

This chain connects TRBV27 to TRBJ2-6; TRBD1 matches at 7 bases. V dropped 3 bases and J dropped 6; count of bases not matched to a gene: 5. The CDR3 sequence is 15 residues long. Looked up from germline, CDR1 is MNHEY and CDR2 is SMNVEV (reference sequence). The CDR3 DNA is TGTGCCAGCAGTTTTTCAGACAGGGTGGCCAACGTCCTGACTTTC. Translating it yields CASSFSDRVANVLTF. The full variable domain, its missing parts supplied by reference TRBV27 and TRBJ2-6, is EAQVTQNPRYLITVTGKKLTVTCSQNMNHEYMSWYRQDPGLGLRQIYYSMNVEVTDKGDVPEGYKVSRKEKRNFPLILESPSPNQTSLYFCASSFSDRVANVLTFGAGSRLTVL.

The chain has TRBV30 and TRBJ2-3; D unresolved. V lost 1 base and J 4 bases, leaving 9 bases between the germline ends. The CDR3 runs 13 residues. Germline V gene lookup returns CDR1 GTSNPN and CDR2 SVGIG (reference sequence). The CDR3: CAWSGASADTQYF. The CDR3 DNA sequence: TGTGCCTGGAGTGGGGCTTCGGCAGATACGCAGTATTTT.

The chain combines TRBV19 with TRBJ1-1; no clear D gene. Germline CDR1 reads LNHDA; CDR2 reads SQIVND (reference sequence). The V gene lost 0 bases and the J gene lost 6 bases, with 5 bases spanning the gap. CDR3 length equals 12 residues. The CDR3 DNA is TGTGCCAGTAGTATAGAGAAGTCTGAAGCTTTCTTT. Its protein is CASSIEKSEAFF.

This chain links TRBV21-1 with TRBJ2-7; TRBD2, the table's D call, lacks a check against the DNA. TRBV21-1 is a pseudogene. This CDR3 region has 14 residues. As DNA, the CDR3 is TGTGCCAGCAGCACTTCCGGGGGCTCCTACGAGCAGTACTTC. This encodes CASSTSGGSYEQYF.

The chain joins TRBV9 to TRBJ2-2, with 13 bases identical to TRBD2. Germline V gene sequence: CDR1 SGDLS, CDR2 YYNGEE. CDR3 size: 17 residues. The trim removed 0 bases at V and 7 bases at J, leaving 6 bases unmatched. CDR3 coding DNA: TGTGCCAGCAGCGTAGCAGGGGGACTAGCGGGGCACGGGGAGCTGTTTTTT. Its protein product is CASSVAGGLAGHGELFF.

The chain combines TRBV7-9 with TRBJ2-3; tentative D call: TRBD2 (6 bases). The CDR3 has 15 amino acids. Germline lookup yields CDR1 SEHNR and CDR2 FQNEAQ (reference sequence). The V end was cut by 3 bases, the J end by 0 bases, with 10 bases between. CDR3: CASSFGTLSTDTQYF. CDR3 nucleotides: TGTGCCAGCAGCTTCGGGACTCTCAGCACAGATACGCAGTATTTT.

This clone has more than one count but fewer than ten. The genes are TRBV28 and TRBJ1-2; 8 bases line up with TRBD1. V gave up 6 bases and J gave up 4 bases; unmatched junction bases: 10. Germline V CDR1 and CDR2: MDHEN, SYDVKM. The CDR3 covers 15 residues. The CDR3 loop is CASSPGGAIIYGYTF. In DNA, the CDR3 is TGTGCCAGCAGCCCAGGGGGCGCAATAATCTATGGCTACACCTTC.

This clone was counted only a few times. V and J are TRBV4-1 and TRBJ1-2; D is perhaps TRBD1 (5 bases). Trimming shortened V by 2 bases and J by 2 bases, and 12 bases separated the two germline ends. Germline lookup yields CDR1 MGHRA and CDR2 YSYEKL. This CDR3 comprises 15 residues. Here the CDR3 reads CASSQPEGRNYGYTF. CDR3 in DNA: TGCGCCAGCAGCCAACCAGAGGGGAGGAACTATGGCTACACCTTC.

This chain joins TRBV5-6 and TRBJ1-4; the match to TRBD1 covers 7 bases. Trimming took 0 bases from V and 4 from J; bases not matched to a gene: 6. This CDR3 has 16 amino acids. The germline CDR1 and CDR2 sequences are SGHDT and YYEEEE. The CDR3 sequence: CASSLGIGDSNEKLFF. The CDR3 region has the DNA TGTGCCAGCAGCTTGGGCATCGGGGACAGTAATGAAAAACTGTTTTTT.

This clone was recorded once. This rearrangement joins TRBV7-9 to TRBJ2-5; D call uncertain. V lost 5 bases to trimming and J lost 3 bases, with 1 base between them. This CDR3 is built from 10 residues. Germline-derived CDR1 and CDR2 are SEHNR and FQNEAQ (reference sequence). This CDR3 reads CASSEETQYF. The CDR3 bases are TGTGCCAGCAGCGAAGAGACCCAGTACTTC.

The genes are TRBV29-1 and TRBJ1-4; D is unclear. Germline CDR1 and CDR2: SQVTM and ANQGSEA. This CDR3 region has 12 residues. V lost 2 bases, J lost 8 bases, and 9 bases lay in between. The chain's CDR3 is CSVERLREKLFF. The CDR3 DNA reads as TGCAGCGTTGAACGGTTAAGGGAAAAACTGTTTTTT.

The chain carries TRBV6-6 and TRBJ1-1; tentatively, D is TRBD1 (5 bases). The ends were cut back, 2 bases at V and 3 bases at J, with 7 bases in the middle. CDR1 MNHNY and CDR2 SVGAGI come from the germline V gene (reference sequence). This CDR3 has 13 amino acids. The DNA for the CDR3 is TGTGCCAGCAGTTACGGGGGAGACACTGAAGCTTTCTTT. Its protein product is CASSYGGDTEAFF.

The CDR3 bases are TGTGCCAGCAGCTTAAACGCCAATCAGCCCCAGCATTTT. Translating gives CASSLNANQPQHF. V and J are TRBV7-8 and TRBJ1-5; D is uncertain. CDR3 length: 13 residues. Germline loops: CDR1 SGHVS, CDR2 FQNEAQ. The ends were cut back, 2 bases at V and 3 bases at J, with 5 bases in the middle.

This chain uses TRBV29-1 with TRBJ1-1; 12 bases align to TRBD1. Germline V gene lookup returns CDR1 SQVTM and CDR2 ANQGSEA. V gave up 1 base and J gave up 10 bases; unmatched junction bases: 10. The CDR3 loop spans 15 amino acids. CDR3 nucleotide sequence: TGCAGCGTTGAAGGAAGTGGGACAGGGGGCTCAGGAGCTTTCTTT. The encoded protein is CSVEGSGTGGSGAFF.

J is TRBJ2-7 and V is TRBV19, with a weak D call TRBD2 (8 bases). The CDR3 has 14 amino acids. Trimming cost V 6 bases and J 0 bases, with 12 bases left between them. Germline CDR1 reads LNHDA; CDR2 reads SQIVND (reference sequence). The CDR3 nucleotides are TGTGCCAGTAGGCGGGGGGACAGCTCCTACGAGCAGTACTTC. This translates into CASRRGDSSYEQYF.

The chain has TRBV2 and TRBJ2-3, with D maybe TRBD1 (6 bases). Germline CDR1 SNHLY, CDR2 FYNNEI. The CDR3 has 14 residues. Trimming took off 3 bases at V and 1 base at J, with 8 bases between the two ends. CDR3 coding DNA: TGTGCCAGCAGTGACAGGACAGGCACAGATACGCAGTATTTT. Protein: CASSDRTGTDTQYF. The full variable domain, in which reference TRBV2 and TRBJ2-3 provide the parts outside the CDR3, is EPEVTQTPSHQVTQMGQEVILRCVPISNHLYFYWYRQILGQKVEFLVSFYNNEISEKSEIFDDQFSVERPDGSNFTLKIRSTKLEDSAMYFCASSDRTGTDTQYFGPGTRLTVL.

This clone was seen repeatedly, ten times or more. This chain links TRBV15 with TRBJ1-5; 8 nucleotides align to TRBD1. The V gene's germline CDR1 is LNHNV and CDR2 YYDKDF (reference sequence). Trimming cost V 4 bases and J 4 bases; bases outside gene matches: 3. This CDR3 region has 14 residues. The CDR3 reads CATSINRGNQPQHF. The CDR3 DNA is TGTGCCACCAGCATTAACAGGGGGAATCAGCCCCAGCATTTT.

The chain uses TRBV7-3 and TRBJ2-1; 10 positions agree with TRBD1. CDR1 is SGHTA and CDR2 is FQGTGA in the germline V gene. This CDR3 is 15 amino acids long. J gave up 6 bases and V 5 bases, and 7 bases lay outside the gene matches. CDR3 in amino acids: CASSPYWTGGNEQFF. The CDR3 coding sequence is TGTGCCAGCAGCCCCTATTGGACAGGGGGCAATGAGCAGTTCTTC.

The rearrangement uses TRBV5-1 and TRBJ1-1, with 8 positions matching TRBD1. This CDR3 comprises 16 residues. Germline V gives CDR1 SGHRS, CDR2 YFSETQ. Germline trimming cut 4 bases from V and 5 bases from J; bases unmatched to any gene: 13. The DNA of the CDR3 is TGCGCCAGCAGCCCCACCGCTACAGGGGGAGGAACTGAAGCTTTCTTT. Translated, it gives CASSPTATGGGTEAFF.

The rearrangement uses TRBV7-8 and TRBJ2-2; D might be TRBD1 (6 bases). Trimming pared 3 bases from V and 1 base from J, leaving 9 bases between. The CDR3 runs to 15 residues. The germline V gene has CDR1 SGHVS and CDR2 FQNEAQ. CDR3 sequence: CASSFTTGNTGELFF. Here the CDR3 DNA reads TGTGCCAGCAGCTTTACGACAGGGAACACCGGGGAGCTGTTTTTT.